This T cell receptor (beta chain) came from a study of glioma-infiltrating T cells after dendritic cell vaccination. The repertoire was sequenced with immunoSEQ multiplex PCR; TCRdb's copy has only in-frame clones and lacks some. The top ten hold around 6% of the sample, which has 80,000 to 100,000 clones, 70% to 80% seen once. The V gene's germline CDR1 is SGHDT and CDR2 YYEEEE. The length of the CDR3 is 14 residues. V lost 2 bases to trimming and J lost 6 bases; unmatched junction nucleotides: 4. This sequence was found in a human donor with glioblastoma. Source: blood, taken before dendritic cell vaccination. This chain uses TRBV5-6 with TRBJ2-1; 8 nucleotides agree with TRBD1. This CDR3 is CASSFRQGFNEQFF. The CDR3 bases are TGTGCCAGCAGCTTTCGACAGGGGTTCAATGAGCAGTTCTTC.